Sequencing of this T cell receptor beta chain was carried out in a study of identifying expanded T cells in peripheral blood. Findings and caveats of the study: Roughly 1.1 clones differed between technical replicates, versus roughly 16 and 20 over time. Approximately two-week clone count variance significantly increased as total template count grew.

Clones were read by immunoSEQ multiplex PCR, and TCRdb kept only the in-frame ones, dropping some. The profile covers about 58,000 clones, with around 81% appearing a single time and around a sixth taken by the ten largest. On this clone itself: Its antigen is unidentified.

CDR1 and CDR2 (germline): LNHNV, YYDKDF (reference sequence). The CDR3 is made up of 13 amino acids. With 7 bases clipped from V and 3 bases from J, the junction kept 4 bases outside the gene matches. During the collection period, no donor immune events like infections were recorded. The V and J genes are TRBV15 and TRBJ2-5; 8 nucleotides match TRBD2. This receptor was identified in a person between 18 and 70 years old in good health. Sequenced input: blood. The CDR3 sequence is CATNRGGEETQYF. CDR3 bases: TGTGCCACCAATCGGGGGGGAGAAGAGACCCAGTACTTC.